The T cell receptor (beta chain) described here comes from a study of blood T cell repertoires in COVID-19 (dated by TCRdb to the early 2020s). Notes on the research overall: Samples from collaborators originated in the United States, Italy and Spain and spanned both the acute and convalescent phases of COVID-19. The prospective study material was composed of cDNA or gDNA derived from T cells, B-cell-depleted T cells, or PBMCs. Deeply sampled blood TCRbeta repertoires from subjects exposed to, actively infected with, or recovered from COVID-19 were included in the dataset. The repertoires were made available in a free public database intended to serve as a resource for research on the immune response to SARS-CoV-2. The samples were drawn from two sources: the first 160 participants of the ongoing ImmuneRACE study, and about 1,300 subjects contributed by 6 global collaborators. Nearly every sample came with metadata listing a de-identified subject ID, COVID-19 status, age in years and sex. HLA class I and class II types, where available, came from metadata supplied by the sample provider rather than from assay-based typing. The study at large found these results: Clinical and demographic metadata were provided uncurated, with the amount varying by source and participant.

Participants in the prospective study were enrolled through a virtual design, were aged about 18 to 90 years, and lived in some 24 United States geographic areas. In the prospective study, participants were assigned to cohorts based on the clinical history participants reported in a screening survey and a study questionnaire. Recovered participants in ImmuneRACE Cohort 3 were defined as having two consecutive negative NP/OP PCR tests, clearance from a healthcare professional, or resolution of symptoms. In the prospective study, whole blood, serum and a nasopharyngeal or oropharyngeal swab were collected from each participant by mobile phlebotomists. Prospective study participants could optionally give additional blood draws and questionnaires over an approximately two-month period. Prospective study blood samples were shipped either frozen or at room temperature before DNA extraction. For this clone: It has no known antigen specificity. Base qualities are not at hand, and no much larger clone is one base apart.

TCRbeta CDR3 regions were amplified from genomic DNA by means of the immunoSEQ Assay, a bias-controlled multiplex PCR. Concerning the study's data processing: Nucleated cell counts per sample were estimated from amplification of reference gene primers within the assay. To quantify the absolute abundance of each unique TCRbeta CDR3 rearrangement, sequence reads were collapsed and filtered. For each sample, productive Simpson clonality was calculated as the square root of Simpson's diversity index across productive rearrangements. TCRdb took over this immuneACCESS table, retaining in-frame rearrangements with V and J assigned. Such tables are incomplete; in checked studies, under half of the missing clones stem from an unresolved V gene, and the remainder is unexplained. That table gives V, J and clone size, and the DNA gave D and trimming. Across this sample there are hundreds of thousands of clones, with 75% to 90% seen only once. The top ten constitute around 1.1% of the sample.

V and J are truncated by 0 bases and 8 bases respectively, leaving an intervening sequence of 16 bases. The germline V gene specifies SQVTM as CDR1 and ANQGSEA as CDR2. The CDR3 starts with the cysteine, ends with the phenylalanine, and has 15 residues. The DNA shown is the 45-base CDR3, in frame from base 1. Specimen: PBMCs or T cells enriched from blood (not recorded which). The chain is made from TRBV29-1 and TRBJ1-4, with the D gene too uncertain to name. This TCR came from a man aged 30 to 45 who had recovered from COVID-19. The CDR3 protein sequence reads: CSVEDFRGGGEKLFF. The DNA is TGCAGCGTTGAAGATTTCCGGGGAGGTGGGGAAAAACTGTTTTTT.